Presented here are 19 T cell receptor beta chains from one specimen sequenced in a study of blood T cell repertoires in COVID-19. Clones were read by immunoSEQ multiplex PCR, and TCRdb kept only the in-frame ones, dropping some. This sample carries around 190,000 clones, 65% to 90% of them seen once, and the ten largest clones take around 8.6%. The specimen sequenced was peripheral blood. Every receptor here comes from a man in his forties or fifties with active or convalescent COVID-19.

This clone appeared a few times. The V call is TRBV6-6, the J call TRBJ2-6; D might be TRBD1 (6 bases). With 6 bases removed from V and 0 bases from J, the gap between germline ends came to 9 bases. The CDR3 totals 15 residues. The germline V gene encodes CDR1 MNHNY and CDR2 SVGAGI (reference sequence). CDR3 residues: CASRETGSGANVLTF. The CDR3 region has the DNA TGTGCCAGCAGGGAGACAGGCTCTGGGGCCAACGTCCTGACTTTC.

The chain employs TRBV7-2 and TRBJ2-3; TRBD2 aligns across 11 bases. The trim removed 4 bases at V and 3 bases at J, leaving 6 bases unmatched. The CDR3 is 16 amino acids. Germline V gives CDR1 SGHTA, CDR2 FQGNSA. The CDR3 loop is CASSSYSGGGTDTQYF. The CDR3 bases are TGTGCCAGCAGCTCCTATAGCGGGGGGGGGACAGATACGCAGTATTTT.

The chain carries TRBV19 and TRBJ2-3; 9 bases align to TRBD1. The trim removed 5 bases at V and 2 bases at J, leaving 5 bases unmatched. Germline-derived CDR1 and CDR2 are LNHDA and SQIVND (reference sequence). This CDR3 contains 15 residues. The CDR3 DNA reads TGTGCCAGTAGTCGGGACAGGGCCTACACAGATACGCAGTATTTT. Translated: CASSRDRAYTDTQYF.

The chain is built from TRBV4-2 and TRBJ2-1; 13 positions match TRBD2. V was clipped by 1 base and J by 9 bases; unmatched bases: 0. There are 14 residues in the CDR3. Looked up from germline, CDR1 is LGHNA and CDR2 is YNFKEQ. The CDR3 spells CASSQGTSGGEQFF. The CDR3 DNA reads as TGTGCCAGCAGCCAAGGGACTAGCGGGGGTGAGCAGTTCTTC.

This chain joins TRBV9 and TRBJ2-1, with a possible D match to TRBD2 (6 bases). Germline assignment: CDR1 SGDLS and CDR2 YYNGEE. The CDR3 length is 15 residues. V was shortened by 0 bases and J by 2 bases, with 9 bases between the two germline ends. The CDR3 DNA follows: TGTGCCAGCAGCGTAGATGGACTAACCTACAATGAGCAGTTCTTC. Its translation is CASSVDGLTYNEQFF.

CDR3: CASSLTGINSPLHF. For the CDR3, the DNA is TGTGCCAGCAGCTTAACAGGGATTAATTCACCCCTCCACTTT. The chain links TRBV7-2 to TRBJ1-6; D is possibly TRBD1 (6 bases). Germline-derived CDR1 and CDR2 are SGHTA and FQGNSA. CDR3 size: 14 residues. V lost 2 bases to trimming and J lost 6 bases, with 8 bases between them.

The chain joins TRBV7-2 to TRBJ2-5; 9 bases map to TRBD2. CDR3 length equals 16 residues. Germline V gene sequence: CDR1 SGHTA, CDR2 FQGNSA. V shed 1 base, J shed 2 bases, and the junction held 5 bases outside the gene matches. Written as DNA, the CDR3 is TGTGCCAGCAGCTTAGTTGGCGGGGGGGTACAAGAGACCCAGTACTTC. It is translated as CASSLVGGGVQETQYF.

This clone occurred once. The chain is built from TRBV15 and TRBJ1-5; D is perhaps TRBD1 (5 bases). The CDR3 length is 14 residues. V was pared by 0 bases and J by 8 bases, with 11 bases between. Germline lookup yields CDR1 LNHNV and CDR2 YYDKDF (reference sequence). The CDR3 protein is CATSRDRAIEPQHF. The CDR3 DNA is TGTGCCACCAGCAGAGACAGGGCTATTGAGCCCCAGCATTTT.

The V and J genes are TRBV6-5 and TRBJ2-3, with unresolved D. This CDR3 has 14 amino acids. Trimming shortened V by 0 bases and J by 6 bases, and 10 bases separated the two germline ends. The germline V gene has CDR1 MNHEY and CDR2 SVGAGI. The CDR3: CASSYSPSVDTQYF. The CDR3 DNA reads TGTGCCAGCAGTTACTCCCCTAGTGTCGATACGCAGTATTTT.

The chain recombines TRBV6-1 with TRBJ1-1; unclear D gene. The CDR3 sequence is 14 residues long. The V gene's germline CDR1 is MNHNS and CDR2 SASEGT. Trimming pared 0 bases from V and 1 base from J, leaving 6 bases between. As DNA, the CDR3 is TGTGCCAGCAGTGAAGCAAGCACGAACACTGAAGCTTTCTTT. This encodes CASSEASTNTEAFF.

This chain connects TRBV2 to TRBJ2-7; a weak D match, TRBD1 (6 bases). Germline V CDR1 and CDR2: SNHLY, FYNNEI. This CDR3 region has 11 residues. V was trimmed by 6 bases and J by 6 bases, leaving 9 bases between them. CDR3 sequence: CASRTGFEQYF. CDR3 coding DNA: TGTGCCAGCAGGACAGGTTTCGAGCAGTACTTC.

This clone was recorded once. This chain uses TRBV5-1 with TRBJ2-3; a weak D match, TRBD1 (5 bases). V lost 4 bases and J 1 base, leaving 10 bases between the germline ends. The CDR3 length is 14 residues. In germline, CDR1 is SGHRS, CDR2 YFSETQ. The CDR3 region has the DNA TGCGCCAGCAGCGTCAGGGAAGGCACAGATACGCAGTATTTT. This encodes CASSVREGTDTQYF.

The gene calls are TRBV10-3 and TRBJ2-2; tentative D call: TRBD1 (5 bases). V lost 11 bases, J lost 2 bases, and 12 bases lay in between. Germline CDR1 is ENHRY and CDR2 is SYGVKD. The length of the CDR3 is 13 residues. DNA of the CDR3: TGTGCCGGGCAGGGATCAAACACCGGGGAGCTGTTTTTT. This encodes CAGQGSNTGELFF.

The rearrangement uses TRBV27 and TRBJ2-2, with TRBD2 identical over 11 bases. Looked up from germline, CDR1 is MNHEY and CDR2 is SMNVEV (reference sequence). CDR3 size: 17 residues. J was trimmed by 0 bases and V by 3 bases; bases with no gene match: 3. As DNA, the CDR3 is TGTGCCAGCAGTTTTTTAGCGGGGGGGCCGAACACCGGGGAGCTGTTTTTT. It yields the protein CASSFLAGGPNTGELFF.

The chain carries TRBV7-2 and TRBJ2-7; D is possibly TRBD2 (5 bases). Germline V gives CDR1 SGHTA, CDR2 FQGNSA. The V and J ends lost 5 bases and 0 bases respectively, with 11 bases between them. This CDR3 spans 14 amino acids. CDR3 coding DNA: TGTGCCAGCAGCCCCCCGGCGGGCTCCTACGAGCAGTACTTC. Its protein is CASSPPAGSYEQYF.

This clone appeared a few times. The CDR3 here is CASSPILHLNYGYTF. The CDR3 DNA reads TGTGCCAGCTCACCCATACTTCACCTTAACTATGGCTACACCTTC. This chain uses TRBV18 with TRBJ1-2; D remains unclear. The CDR3 totals 15 residues. In germline, CDR1 is KGHSH, CDR2 LQKENI. V shed 3 bases and J shed 1 base, with 12 bases lying between them.

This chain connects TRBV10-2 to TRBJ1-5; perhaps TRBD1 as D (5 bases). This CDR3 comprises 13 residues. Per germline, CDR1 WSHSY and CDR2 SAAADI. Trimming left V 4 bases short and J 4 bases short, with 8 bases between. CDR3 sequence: CASSGGLNQPQHF. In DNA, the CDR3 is TGCGCCAGCAGTGGGGGACTTAATCAGCCCCAGCATTTT.

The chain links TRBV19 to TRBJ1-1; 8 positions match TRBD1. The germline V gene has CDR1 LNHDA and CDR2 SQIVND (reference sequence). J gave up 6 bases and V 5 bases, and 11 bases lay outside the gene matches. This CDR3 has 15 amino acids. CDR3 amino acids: CASSWGAQGDPEAFF. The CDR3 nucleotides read TGTGCCAGTAGTTGGGGGGCACAGGGGGATCCTGAAGCTTTCTTT.

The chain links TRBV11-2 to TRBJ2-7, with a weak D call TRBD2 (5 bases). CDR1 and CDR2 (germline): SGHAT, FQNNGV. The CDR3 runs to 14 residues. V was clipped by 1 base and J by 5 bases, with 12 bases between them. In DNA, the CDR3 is TGTGCCAGCAGCTTAGGCGTGGGAGTCCACGAGCAGTACTTC. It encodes CASSLGVGVHEQYF.